Below, 28 T cell receptor beta chains from the same sample are listed, as sequenced in a study of T-cell memory formation after mild COVID-19. TCRdb reprocessed the 5' RACE reads via MiXCR and lists one record per CDR3 protein. The repertoire holds 350,000 to 450,000 distinct CDR3 sequences, with around 30% as singletons. Sequenced input: PBMCs or a T cell subset sorted from them (not recorded which). Receptor source: an adult woman who had mild COVID-19 (a few samples of this study predate the infection). Cell type and time point are not known.

This chain connects TRBV3-1 to TRBJ2-4; 7 bases match TRBD2. The trim removed 2 bases at V and 14 bases at J, leaving 9 bases unmatched. CDR3 length: 13 residues. CDR1 and CDR2 (germline): LGHDT, YNNKEL (reference sequence). CDR3 loop: CASSQLRVGGKYF. The CDR3 bases are TGTGCCAGCAGCCAACTTAGAGTCGGGGGGAAGTACTTC.

This clonotype was counted between two and nine times. The V gene is TRBV4-1, the J gene TRBJ1-5; no reliable D call. Germline-derived CDR1 and CDR2 are MGHRA and YSYEKL. Trimming shortened V by 1 base and J by 0 bases, and 10 bases separated the two germline ends. CDR3 size: 16 residues. The DNA for the CDR3 is TGCGCCAGCAGCCAAGGGGGAGTGATTAGCAATCAGCCCCAGCATTTT. It specifies CASSQGGVISNQPQHF.

The chain employs TRBV20-1 and TRBJ2-5, with a possible D match to TRBD2 (5 bases). The V gene lost 1 base and the J gene lost 2 bases, with 11 bases spanning the gap. This CDR3 region has 14 residues. Per the germline V gene, CDR1 is DFQATT and CDR2 is SNEGSKA (reference sequence). DNA of the CDR3: TGCAGTGCTAGAGTTGGAGGCCCTCAAGAGACCCAGTACTTC. Its translation: CSARVGGPQETQYF.

This clonotype has more than one count but fewer than ten. V gene TRBV2 combines with J gene TRBJ2-2, with D tentatively TRBD2 (6 bases). Trimming stripped 7 bases from V and 0 bases from J, with 12 bases between. Looked up from germline, CDR1 is SNHLY and CDR2 is FYNNEI. CDR3 length: 15 amino acids. The CDR3 sequence: CASIRGGTNTGELFF. Written as DNA, the CDR3 is TGTGCCAGCATCCGGGGCGGGACGAACACCGGGGAGCTGTTTTTT. Filled out from reference TRBV2 and TRBJ2-2, the complete variable domain reads EPEVTQTPSHQVTQMGQEVILRCVPISNHLYFYWYRQILGQKVEFLVSFYNNEISEKSEIFDDQFSVERPDGSNFTLKIRSTKLEDSAMYFCASIRGGTNTGELFFGEGSRLTVL.

A few counts support this clonotype. The J gene is TRBJ2-2, the V gene TRBV7-9; D gene ambiguous. CDR1 is SEHNR and CDR2 is FQNEAQ in the germline V gene (reference sequence). CDR3 length: 16 amino acids. Deletions cut 5 bases from V and 0 bases from J, with 13 bases between. Written as DNA, the CDR3 is TGTGCCAGCAGCCTGAGCCTTGGGACGAACACCGGGGAGCTGTTTTTT. This gives the protein CASSLSLGTNTGELFF.

CDR3 sequence reads: CSARDKGEQETQYF. The CDR3 DNA reads TGCAGTGCTAGAGATAAGGGAGAACAAGAGACCCAGTACTTC. The chain has TRBV20-1 and TRBJ2-5; tentative D call: TRBD2 (5 bases). Trimming removed 0 bases at V and 2 bases at J, with 10 bases between. The CDR3 extends over 14 amino acids. The germline CDR1 and CDR2 sequences are DFQATT and SNEGSKA (reference sequence).

This clonotype was detected only a few times. The chain employs TRBV20-1 and TRBJ2-1; no definite D call. Germline loops: CDR1 DFQATT, CDR2 SNEGSKA (reference sequence). The CDR3 consists of 14 residues. Trimming shortened V by 3 bases and J by 0 bases, and 9 bases separated the two germline ends. The CDR3 region is CSARSLSSYNEQFF. As DNA, the CDR3 is TGCAGTGCTAGGAGCCTTAGCTCCTACAATGAGCAGTTCTTC.

The CDR3, as DNA: TGCAGCGTTGCCCGGACAGGCTATGGCTACACCTTC. Amino acids: CSVARTGYGYTF. The V gene is TRBV29-1, the J gene TRBJ1-2; the match to TRBD1 covers 7 bases. CDR3 length: 12 amino acids. In germline, CDR1 is SQVTM, CDR2 ANQGSEA. V lost 4 bases to trimming and J lost 4 bases; unmatched junction nucleotides: 3.

This chain connects TRBV5-1 to TRBJ2-5, with TRBD1 matching over 8 bases. The CDR3 spans 15 residues. V lost 4 bases, J lost 1 base, and 6 bases stayed unmatched. The V gene's germline CDR1 is SGHRS and CDR2 YFSETQ. The CDR3 loop is CASSPTGASQETQYF. CDR3 sequence (DNA): TGCGCCAGCAGCCCGACAGGGGCCTCCCAAGAGACCCAGTACTTC.

A few counts support this clonotype. The chain joins TRBV18 to TRBJ2-3; 8 bases line up with TRBD1. There are 16 residues in the CDR3. Trimming removed 1 base from V and 3 bases from J; junction bases left unmatched: 6. Per the germline V gene, CDR1 is KGHSH and CDR2 is LQKENI. CDR3 residues: CASSPRGQVQTDTQYF. CDR3 nucleotides: TGTGCCAGCTCACCACGGGGACAGGTTCAGACAGATACGCAGTATTTT.

V and J are TRBV2 and TRBJ2-7; 9 nucleotides line up with TRBD1. Germline V lookup: CDR1 SNHLY, CDR2 FYNNEI. J was trimmed by 12 bases and V by 6 bases; bases with no gene match: 6. This CDR3 contains 11 residues. The CDR3, as DNA: TGTGCCAGCAGGAAGGAGGGACAGGGGTACTTC. Amino acid sequence: CASRKEGQGYF.

This clonotype has more than one count but fewer than ten. The V call is TRBV12-3 or TRBV12-4, the J call TRBJ2-7; D unclear. V gave up 8 bases and J gave up 0 bases, with 17 bases separating them. The CDR3 consists of 15 residues. CDR3: CASSPAAQASYEQYF. CDR3 coding DNA: TGTGCCAGCTCCCCGGCGGCCCAGGCCTCCTACGAGCAGTACTTC.

This clonotype was seen more than once but under ten times. The rearrangement uses TRBV7-6 and TRBJ2-1; 8 nucleotides agree with TRBD2. J lost 0 bases, V lost 1 base, and 2 bases had no gene match. The CDR3 runs 16 residues. The V gene's germline CDR1 is SGHVS and CDR2 FNYEAQ. This chain's CDR3 is CASSLDSGVSYNEQFF. The CDR3 DNA is TGTGCCAGCAGCTTAGATAGCGGGGTCTCCTACAATGAGCAGTTCTTC.

This clonotype occurred many times. The chain recombines TRBV7-3 with TRBJ2-7; possibly TRBD2 for D (6 bases). Germline V lookup: CDR1 SGHTA, CDR2 FQGTGA. CDR3 size: 13 residues. The germline V and J ends were trimmed by 5 bases and 3 bases, with 11 bases remaining between them. The CDR3 sequence: CASSPSGSYEQYF. The CDR3 DNA is TGTGCCAGCAGCCCCTCCGGGAGCTACGAGCAGTACTTC. Drawing the rest from reference TRBV7-3 and TRBJ2-7, the complete variable domain is GAGVSQTPSNKVTEKGKYVELRCDPISGHTALYWYRQSLGQGPEFLIYFQGTGAADDSGLPNDRFFAVRPEGSVSTLKIQRTERGDSAVYLCASSPSGSYEQYFGPGTRLTVT.

The chain recombines TRBV12-5 with TRBJ2-1, with 12 bases aligning to TRBD2. Germline V lookup: CDR1 LGHNT, CDR2 FRNRAP. The CDR3 loop spans 15 amino acids. V gave up 1 base and J gave up 7 bases; unmatched junction bases: 2. CDR3 region: CASGLGLAGENEQFF. In nucleotides, the CDR3 is TGTGCTAGTGGTTTGGGACTAGCGGGAGAAAATGAGCAGTTCTTC. The full variable domain, in which reference TRBV12-5 and TRBJ2-1 provide the parts outside the CDR3, is DARVTQTPRHKVTEMGQEVTMRCQPILGHNTVFWYRQTMMQGLELLAYFRNRAPLDDSGMPKDRFSAEMPDATLATLKIQPSEPRDSAVYFCASGLGLAGENEQFFGPGTRLTVL.

The CDR3 sequence is CAISDPMTPSGTDTQYF. CDR3 nucleotide sequence: TGTGCCATCAGTGATCCGATGACACCGTCGGGCACAGATACGCAGTATTTT. This chain connects TRBV10-3 to TRBJ2-3; no clear D gene. In germline, CDR1 is ENHRY, CDR2 SYGVKD. The CDR3 totals 17 residues. Trimming removed 3 bases from V and 1 base from J, with 17 bases in between.

The rearrangement joins TRBV7-9 to TRBJ2-3, with 12 bases that match TRBD2. This CDR3 has 19 amino acids. CDR1 is SEHNR, CDR2 FQNEAQ, per germline (reference sequence). V shed 4 bases and J 0 bases; nucleotides not matched to a gene: 11. CDR3 sequence: CASSSGTSGWMSSTDTQYF. The CDR3 nucleotides are TGTGCCAGCAGCTCAGGGACTAGCGGGTGGATGTCTAGCACAGATACGCAGTATTTT.

The chain links TRBV3-1 to TRBJ1-6; 7 nucleotides align to TRBD1. V was pared by 0 bases and J by 7 bases, with 6 bases of the junction left unmatched. Per germline, CDR1 LGHDT and CDR2 YNNKEL (reference sequence). This CDR3 has 16 amino acids. The CDR3 spells CASSQETGTANSPLHF. The CDR3, as DNA: TGTGCCAGCAGCCAAGAAACCGGGACAGCGAATTCACCCCTCCACTTT.

The gene calls are TRBV5-1 and TRBJ1-1; D unresolved. The V and J ends lost 4 bases and 0 bases respectively, with 16 bases between them. The CDR3 covers 16 residues. CDR1 and CDR2 (germline): SGHRS, YFSETQ. Written as DNA, the CDR3 is TGCGCCAGCAGCCCCGACGTTGGTGGCATGAACACTGAAGCTTTCTTT. Its translation is CASSPDVGGMNTEAFF.

V usage is TRBV5-5 and J usage is TRBJ2-7; D may be TRBD2 (6 bases). V was cut by 1 base and J by 0 bases, with 11 bases left in between. Germline V gene sequence: CDR1 SGHKS, CDR2 YYEKEE (reference sequence). The CDR3 is 15 amino acids. CDR3 in DNA: TGTGCCAGCAGCTTGAGCCGGGGGAGCTCCTACGAGCAGTACTTC. Its protein product is CASSLSRGSSYEQYF.

The chain links TRBV25-1 to TRBJ2-5; 7 nucleotides align to TRBD1. Trimming cost V 8 bases and J 5 bases; bases outside gene matches: 11. Per germline, CDR1 MGHDK and CDR2 SYGVNS. The CDR3 is 14 residues long. CDR3 coding DNA: TGTGCCAGCGGAGGACAGGTCTTGCCGGAGACCCAGTACTTC. This gives the protein CASGGQVLPETQYF.

The chain recombines TRBV18 with TRBJ2-7, with D perhaps being TRBD1 or TRBD2 (6 bases each). Looked up from germline, CDR1 is KGHSH and CDR2 is LQKENI. CDR3 size: 14 residues. The V and J ends lost 4 bases and 2 bases respectively, with 12 bases between them. DNA of the CDR3: TGTGCCAGCTCACGCCAGGAGGGGGCCTACGAGCAGTACTTC. It translates to CASSRQEGAYEQYF.

The chain recombines TRBV4-3 with TRBJ2-3; D unresolved. Per the germline V gene, CDR1 is LGHNA and CDR2 is YSLEER. The CDR3 sequence is 17 residues long. Trimming cost V 0 bases and J 0 bases, with 13 bases left between them. As DNA, the CDR3 is TGCGCCAGCAGCCAAGAGGGTCCGAGAACTAGCACAGATACGCAGTATTTT. Translated: CASSQEGPRTSTDTQYF.

This chain links TRBV9 with TRBJ2-7, with 11 bases matching TRBD2. The CDR3 extends over 14 amino acids. The trim removed 2 bases at V and 6 bases at J, leaving 4 bases unmatched. CDR1 and CDR2 from the germline V gene are SGDLS and YYNGEE. CDR3 sequence (DNA): TGTGCCAGCAGCGTGACTAGCGGGATGGTCGAGCAGTACTTC. It encodes CASSVTSGMVEQYF.

The chain joins TRBV6-6 to TRBJ2-3; TRBD2 matches at 8 bases. The CDR3 has 15 amino acids. Germline V gives CDR1 MNHNY, CDR2 SVGAGI (reference sequence). After removal of 10 bases from V and 0 bases from J, the junction contained 9 bases not matched to a gene. CDR3 region: CAISGGDPSTDTQYF. In DNA form, the CDR3 reads TGTGCCATCTCGGGGGGGGACCCTAGCACAGATACGCAGTATTTT.

This clonotype was seen only a few times. The CDR3 DNA follows: TGTGCCACCAGTGATTTGGACAGCCTCGGGGAAGAGACCCAGTACTTC. It is translated as CATSDLDSLGEETQYF. The rearrangement uses TRBV24-1 and TRBJ2-5; TRBD1 or TRBD2 may be the D gene (5 bases each). Germline V gene sequence: CDR1 KGHDR, CDR2 SFDVKD. The germline V and J ends were trimmed by 0 bases and 3 bases, with 13 bases remaining between them. The CDR3 has 16 residues.

J is TRBJ2-1 and V is TRBV19, with TRBD2 identical over 10 bases. Germline CDR1 and CDR2: LNHDA and SQIVND (reference sequence). V shed 10 bases and J 0 bases; nucleotides not matched to a gene: 6. The CDR3 covers 15 residues. The CDR3 nucleotides read TGTGCCACCTCAGCGGGGGGGAGCTCCTACAATGAGCAGTTCTTC. It is translated as CATSAGGSSYNEQFF.

In its sample, this clonotype was seen a few times. This rearrangement joins TRBV25-1 to TRBJ2-7; TRBD1 agrees at 8 bases. Germline CDR1 is MGHDK and CDR2 is SYGVNS. Trimming cost V 2 bases and J 3 bases; bases outside gene matches: 12. The CDR3 is 17 residues long. The CDR3 bases are TGTGCCAGCAGTGAAGCGGGACAGGCGGGGAGGAACTACGAGCAGTACTTC. This codes for CASSEAGQAGRNYEQYF.